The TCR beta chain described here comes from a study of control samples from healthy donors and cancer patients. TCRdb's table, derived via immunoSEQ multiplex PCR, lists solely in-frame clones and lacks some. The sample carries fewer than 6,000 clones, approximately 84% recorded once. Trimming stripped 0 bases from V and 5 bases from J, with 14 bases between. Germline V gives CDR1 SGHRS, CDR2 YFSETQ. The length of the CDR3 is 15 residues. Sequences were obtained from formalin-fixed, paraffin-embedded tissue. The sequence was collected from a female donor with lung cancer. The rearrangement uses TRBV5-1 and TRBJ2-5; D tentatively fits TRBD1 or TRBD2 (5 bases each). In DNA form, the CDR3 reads TGCGCCAGCAGCTTGGCCAATACCAGGGACGAGACCCAGTACTTC. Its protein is CASSLANTRDETQYF.